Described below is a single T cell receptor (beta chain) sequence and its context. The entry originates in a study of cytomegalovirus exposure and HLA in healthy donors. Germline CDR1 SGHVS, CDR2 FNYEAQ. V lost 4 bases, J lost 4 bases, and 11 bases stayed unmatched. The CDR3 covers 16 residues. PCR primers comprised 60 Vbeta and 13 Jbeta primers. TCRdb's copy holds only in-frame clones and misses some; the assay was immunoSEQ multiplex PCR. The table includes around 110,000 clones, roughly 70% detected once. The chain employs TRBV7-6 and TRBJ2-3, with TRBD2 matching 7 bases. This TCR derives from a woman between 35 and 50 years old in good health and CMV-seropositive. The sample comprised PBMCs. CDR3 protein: CASSSSPTSVPDTQYF. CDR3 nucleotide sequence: TGTGCCAGCAGCTCATCCCCTACTAGCGTTCCAGATACGCAGTATTTT.